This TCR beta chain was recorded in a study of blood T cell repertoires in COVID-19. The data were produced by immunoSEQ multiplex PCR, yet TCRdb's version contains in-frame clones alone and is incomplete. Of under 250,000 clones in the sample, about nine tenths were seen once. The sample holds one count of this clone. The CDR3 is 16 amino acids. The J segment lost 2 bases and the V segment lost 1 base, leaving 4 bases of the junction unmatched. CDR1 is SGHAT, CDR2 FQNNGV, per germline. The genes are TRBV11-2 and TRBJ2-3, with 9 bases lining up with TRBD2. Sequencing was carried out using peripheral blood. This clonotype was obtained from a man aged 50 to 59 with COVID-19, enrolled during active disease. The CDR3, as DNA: TGTGCCAGCAGCTTAGGCCTAGCGGGGTACACAGATACGCAGTATTTT. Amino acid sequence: CASSLGLAGYTDTQYF. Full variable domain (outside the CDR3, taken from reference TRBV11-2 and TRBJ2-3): EAGVAQSPRYKIIEKRQSVAFWCNPISGHATLYWYQQILGQGPKLLIQFQNNGVVDDSQLPKDRFSAERLKGVDSTLKIQPAKLEDSAVYLCASSLGLAGYTDTQYFGPGTRLTVL.